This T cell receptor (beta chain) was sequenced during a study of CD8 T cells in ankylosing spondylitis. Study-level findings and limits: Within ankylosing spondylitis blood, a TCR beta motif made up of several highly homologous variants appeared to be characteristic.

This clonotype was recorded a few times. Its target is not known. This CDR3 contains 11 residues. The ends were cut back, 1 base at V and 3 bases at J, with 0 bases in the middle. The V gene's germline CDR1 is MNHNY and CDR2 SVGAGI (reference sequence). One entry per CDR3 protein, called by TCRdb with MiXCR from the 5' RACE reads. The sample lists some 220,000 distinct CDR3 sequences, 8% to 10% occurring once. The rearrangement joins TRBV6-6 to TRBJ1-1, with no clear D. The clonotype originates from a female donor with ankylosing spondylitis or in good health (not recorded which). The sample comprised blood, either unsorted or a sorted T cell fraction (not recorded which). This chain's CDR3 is CASSYYTEAFF. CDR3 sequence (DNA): TGTGCCAGCAGTTACTACACTGAAGCTTTCTTT.